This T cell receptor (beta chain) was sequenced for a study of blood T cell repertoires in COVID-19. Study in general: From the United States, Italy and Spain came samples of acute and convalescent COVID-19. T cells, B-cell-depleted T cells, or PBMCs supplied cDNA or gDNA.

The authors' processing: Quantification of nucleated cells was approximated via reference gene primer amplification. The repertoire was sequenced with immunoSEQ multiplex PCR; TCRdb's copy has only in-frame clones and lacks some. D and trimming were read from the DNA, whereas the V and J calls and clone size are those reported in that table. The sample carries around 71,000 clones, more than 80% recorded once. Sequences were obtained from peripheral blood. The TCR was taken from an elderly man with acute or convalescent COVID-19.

The chain's CDR3 is CASSGTGRPYEQYF. In DNA form, the CDR3 reads TGTGCCAGCAGCGGGACAGGTAGGCCCTACGAGCAGTACTTC. The genes are TRBV11-2 and TRBJ2-7; TRBD1 matches at 8 bases. Germline CDR1 and CDR2: SGHAT and FQNNGV. The CDR3 spans 14 residues. V trimming: 5 bases; J trimming: 2 bases; junction bases outside the gene matches: 5.